This entry is about one TCR beta chain. Its antigen remains unknown. It was from approximately 22-30 mg of unsorted bulk tissue that RNA and DNA were co-extracted. Surgical resection served as treatment for the primary liver carcinoma of these patients. The J segment lost 8 bases and the V segment lost 1 base, leaving 15 bases of the junction unmatched. Germline CDR1 is LGHNA and CDR2 is YNFKEQ. The CDR3 contains 17 residues. Reverse transcription of around 500 ng total RNA with a constant-region primer produced TCR beta cDNA. Sequencing libraries for TCR beta derived from three nested multiplex PCR rounds that used slightly modified ARM-PCR. A C-beta reverse primer and TRBV1-TRBV30 forward primers served in each of the first two PCR rounds, at 9 to 11 cycles apiece. One entry per CDR3 protein results from TCRdb running MiXCR on the multiplex PCR reads. The sample comprises roughly 70,000 distinct CDR3 sequences, 71% of which are singletons, and about 40% rests with the top ten.

The entry originates in a study of tumor-infiltrating lymphocytes in primary liver carcinoma. Findings of the study overall: Tumor specimens were characterized by a significantly higher top-250-clone fraction than blood (p = 0.039). Only about 8-25% of top clones occurred in every one of the five tumor regions.

Sequences were obtained from liver tumor tissue from sampling region 4. Stated subset: tumor region T4, right-lateral pole. The chain links TRBV4-2 to TRBJ1-1; 8 bases line up with TRBD1. The TCR originated in a man aged 40-49 years with primary liver carcinoma and hepatitis B virus infection. CDR3 nucleotide sequence: TGTGCCAGCAGCCAAGGATACGGACAGGGTTTTTGGACCGAAGCTTTCTTT. This encodes CASSQGYGQGFWTEAFF.